This TCR beta chain was recovered during a study of cytotoxic CD8 clonotypes in ibrutinib-treated CLL (dated by TCRdb to the early 2020s). Concerning the study at large: The cohort was composed of more than ten relapsed/refractory and around 14 treatment-naive patients; IGHV unmutated status was identified in some 17 patients. Partial responses were observed in roughly 24 patients and complete responses in 2; after a median follow-up of around 68 months, remission was maintained in 14 patients and progression was observed in roughly twelve. Of the roughly 86 people in the trial, about 27 had longitudinal samples available. Response samples were taken after a median of approximately a year on treatment, ranging from about 6 to 40 months. Cryopreserved peripheral blood mononuclear cells were collected before treatment, at response, and at either disease progression or sustained remission. Every remission and progressive disease sample was obtained while ibrutinib was still being received by the patients. On average, each sample had a few hundred thousand productive templates and roughly 95,000 productive rearrangements.

Overall study outcomes, separate from this receptor: Baseline clonality exceeded that of age-matched healthy donors and correlated strongly with circulating CD8+ T-cell counts. Lymph node repertoires were not examined, and the timing of sampling was not matched between patients in sustained remission and those whose disease progressed. Clonality increased at ibrutinib response, stayed stable in sustained remission, and fell back toward baseline at progression. Public clonotypes were rare and either contracted or stayed stable during treatment, and the rise in clonality at ibrutinib response reflected the expansion of private clonotypes.

On a MiSeq, deep resolution sequencing aimed for a depth between 1 in 1 million and 1 in 200,000 T cells, with each clonotype covered approximately 10x on average. TCR beta libraries were generated with the immunoSEQ hsTCRB Kit. As for how the authors treated the data: The data were analyzed with ImmunoSEQ Analyzer and ImmunoSEQ Data Assistant, and V, D and J gene assignments followed IMGT definitions. Clonality, which ranges from 0 to 1, was calculated by subtracting the normalized Shannon entropy of productive rearrangement frequencies from one. Only overrepresented clonotypes making up at least 0.05% of the repertoire of each patient were included in the public clonotype analysis. Some 13 age-matched healthy donor repertoires from immuneACCESS served as clonality controls. Imported from immuneACCESS, the table was reduced by TCRdb to in-frame sequences with V and J called. These copies leave out some clones; in studies compared against another copy, an unresolved V gene accounts for under half, and the cause of the remainder is not known. The DNA gave D and trimming, while V, J and clone size come from that table. In all, the sample holds just over 45,000 clones, and 60% to 75% of those were seen once. The ten largest clones take up 13% of the sample.

The sample's time point, from its label and the paper: about a year on ibrutinib. For TCR beta library preparation, about 2 micrograms of genomic DNA were extracted from the cryopreserved PBMCs. Longitudinal blood samples from CLL patients receiving ibrutinib monotherapy were subjected to high-throughput TCR beta sequencing. Patients were enrolled in a phase 2 open-label single-center ibrutinib monotherapy trial. The CDR3 has 13 amino acids, counting the end cysteine and phenylalanine. Just the 39-base CDR3 DNA is kept, in frame starting at base 1. Via the germline V gene, CDR1 is MGHDK and CDR2 SYGVNS. This clone was seen a single time. Its target antigen remains unknown. An end of the junction does not agree with germline; a read error may underlie this.

This receptor was identified in a human donor with chronic lymphocytic leukemia. Recombination linked TRBV25-1 to TRBJ1-6, with 7 central nucleotides matching TRBD1. The specimen comprised PBMCs, sampled after 12 months of ibrutinib treatment. The CDR3 loop reads CASGDREGSPLHF. The DNA sequence follows: TGTGCCAGCGGTGACAGGGAGGGCTCACCCCTCCACTTT.